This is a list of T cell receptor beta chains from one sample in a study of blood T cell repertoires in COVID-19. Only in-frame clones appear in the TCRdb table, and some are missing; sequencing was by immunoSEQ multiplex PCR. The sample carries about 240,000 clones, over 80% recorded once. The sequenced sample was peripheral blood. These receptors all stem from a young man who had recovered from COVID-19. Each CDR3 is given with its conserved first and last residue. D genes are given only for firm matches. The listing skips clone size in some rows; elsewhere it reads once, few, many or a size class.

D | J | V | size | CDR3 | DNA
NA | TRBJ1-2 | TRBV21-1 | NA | CASSPLGESDTRGGYTF | TGTGCCAGCAGCCCCCTCGGGGAGAGTGATACCCGCGGTGGCTACACCTTC
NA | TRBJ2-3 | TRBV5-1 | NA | CASSLALASTPDTQYF | TGCGCCAGCAGCTTGGCCCTGGCTAGCACGCCAGATACGCAGTATTTT
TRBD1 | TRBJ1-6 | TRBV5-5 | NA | CASSLGTGRNSPLHF | TGTGCCAGCAGCTTAGGGACAGGGCGCAATTCACCCCTCCACTTT
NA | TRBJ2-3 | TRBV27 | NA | CASSFYLPSTDTQYF | TGTGCCAGCAGTTTTTATCTCCCGTCTACAGATACGCAGTATTTT
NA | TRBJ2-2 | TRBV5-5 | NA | CASSPAGQRPSSTGELFF | TGTGCCAGCAGCCCGGCGGGACAGAGGCCCTCGAGCACCGGGGAGCTGTTTTTT
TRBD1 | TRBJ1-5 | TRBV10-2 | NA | CASKGEGALGQPQHF | TGCGCCAGCAAAGGAGAGGGGGCATTAGGTCAGCCCCAGCATTTT
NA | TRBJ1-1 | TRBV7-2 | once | CASSPRGYAGTEAFF | TGTGCCAGCAGCCCTAGGGGGTACGCAGGCACTGAAGCTTTCTTT
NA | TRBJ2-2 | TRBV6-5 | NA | CASSYSSWVAGGELFF | TGTGCCAGCAGTTACTCGAGTTGGGTGGCAGGCGGGGAGCTGTTTTTT
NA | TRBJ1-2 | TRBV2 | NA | CASSGVLIPYGYTF | TGTGCCAGCAGTGGTGTCCTAATCCCCTATGGCTACACCTTC
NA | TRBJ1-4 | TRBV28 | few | CASGNRALNEKLFF | TGTGCCAGCGGCAACAGGGCCCTTAATGAAAAACTGTTTTTT
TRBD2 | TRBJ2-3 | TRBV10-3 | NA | CAIRLAGATDTQYF | TGTGCCATCAGACTAGCGGGGGCCACAGATACGCAGTATTTT
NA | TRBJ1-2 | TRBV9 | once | CASSGRDIRGYGYTF | TGTGCCAGCAGCGGACGGGACATCCGCGGCTATGGCTACACCTTC
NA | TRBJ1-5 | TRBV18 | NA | CASSPPGGGQPQHF | TGTGCCAGCTCACCCCCGGGGGGTGGACAGCCCCAGCATTTT
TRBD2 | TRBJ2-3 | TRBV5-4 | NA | CASSEAGRWEDTQYF | TGTGCCAGCAGTGAAGCGGGGAGATGGGAAGATACGCAGTATTTT
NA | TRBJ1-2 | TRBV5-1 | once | CASSWGVWRPNNYGYTF | TGCGCCAGCAGCTGGGGGGTGTGGAGGCCTAATAACTATGGCTACACCTTC
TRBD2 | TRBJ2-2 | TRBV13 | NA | CASSLGLAVNTGELFF | TGTGCCAGCAGCCTCGGACTAGCGGTGAACACCGGGGAGCTGTTTTTT
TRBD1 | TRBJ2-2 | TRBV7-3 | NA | CASSRGTAQVGELFF | TGTGCCAGCAGCAGAGGGACAGCTCAAGTGGGGGAGCTGTTTTTT
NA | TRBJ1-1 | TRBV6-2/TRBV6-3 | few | CASSYSYSGGDTEAFF | TGTGCCAGCAGTTACTCTTATAGCGGGGGGGACACTGAAGCTTTCTTT
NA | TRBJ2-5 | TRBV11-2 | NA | CASREGETQYF | TGTGCCAGCAGGGAGGGAGAGACCCAGTACTTC
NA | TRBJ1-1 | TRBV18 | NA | CASSPGRGDTEAFF | TGTGCCAGCTCACCAGGCCGGGGGGACACTGAAGCTTTCTTT
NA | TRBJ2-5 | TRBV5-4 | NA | CASSVTTGSQETQYF | TGTGCCAGCAGCGTGACGACCGGGTCCCAAGAGACCCAGTACTTC
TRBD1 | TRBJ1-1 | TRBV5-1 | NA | CASSEGGTGSMNTEAFF | TGCGCCAGCAGCGAGGGCGGGACAGGGTCAATGAACACTGAAGCTTTCTTT
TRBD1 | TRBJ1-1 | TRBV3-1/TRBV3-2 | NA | CASSQGNRGEAFF | TGTGCCAGCAGCCAAGGGAACAGGGGCGAAGCTTTCTTT
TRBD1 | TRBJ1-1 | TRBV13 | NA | CASSLDRGDTEAFF | TGTGCCAGCAGCTTAGACAGGGGGGATACTGAAGCTTTCTTT
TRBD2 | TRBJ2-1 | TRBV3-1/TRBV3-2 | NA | CASSPRRGLAEYNEQFF | TGTGCCAGCAGCCCGAGGCGGGGACTAGCGGAGTACAATGAGCAGTTCTTC
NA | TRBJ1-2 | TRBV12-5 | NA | CASGFGANYGYTF | TGTGCTAGTGGTTTCGGGGCTAACTATGGCTACACCTTC
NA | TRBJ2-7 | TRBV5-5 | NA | CASSINYEQYF | TGTGCCAGCAGCATCAACTACGAGCAGTACTTC
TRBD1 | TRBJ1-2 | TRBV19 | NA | CASSRGTGNYGYTF | TGTGCCAGTAGTAGGGGGACAGGGAACTATGGCTACACCTTC
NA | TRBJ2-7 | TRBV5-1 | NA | CASSLGGAGSHSYEQYF | TGCGCCAGCAGCTTGGGTGGGGCCGGATCCCATTCCTACGAGCAGTACTTC
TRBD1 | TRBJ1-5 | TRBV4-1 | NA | CASSPGTGNQPQHF | TGCGCCAGCAGCCCCGGGACAGGCAATCAGCCCCAGCATTTT
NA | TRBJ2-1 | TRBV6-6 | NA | CASSPSYNEQFF | TGTGCCAGCAGTCCTAGTTACAATGAGCAGTTCTTC
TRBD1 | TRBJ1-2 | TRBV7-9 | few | CASSPHDRDYGYTF | TGTGCCAGCAGCCCACATGACAGGGACTATGGCTACACCTTC
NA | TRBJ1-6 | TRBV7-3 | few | CASSLGPGGGNSPLHF | TGTGCCAGCAGCCTGGGCCCCGGGGGTGGGAATTCACCCCTCCACTTT
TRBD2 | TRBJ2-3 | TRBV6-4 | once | CASGPDTSGGTDTQYF | TGTGCCAGCGGGCCTGACACTAGCGGGGGAACAGATACGCAGTATTTT
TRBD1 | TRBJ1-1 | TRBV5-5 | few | CASSTGQANTEAFF | TGTGCCAGCAGCACCGGACAGGCCAACACTGAAGCTTTCTTT
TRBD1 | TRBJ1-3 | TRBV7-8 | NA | CASSLQDRTSSGNTIYF | TGTGCCAGCAGCTTGCAGGACAGGACCAGCTCTGGAAACACCATATATTTT
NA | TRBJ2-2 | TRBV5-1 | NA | CASRTEANTGELFF | TGCGCCAGCAGGACAGAAGCTAACACCGGGGAGCTGTTTTTT
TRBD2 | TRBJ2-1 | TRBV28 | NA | CASEIGLAGDNEQFF | TGTGCCAGCGAGATTGGACTAGCGGGGGACAATGAGCAGTTCTTC
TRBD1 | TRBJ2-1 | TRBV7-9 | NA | CASSSPGQGLSEQFF | TGTGCCAGCAGCTCTCCGGGACAGGGATTATCTGAGCAGTTCTTC
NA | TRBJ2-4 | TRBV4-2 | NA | CASSQEVALGQGASAKNIQYF | TGTGCCAGCAGCCAAGAGGTAGCTTTGGGGCAAGGCGCCAGCGCCAAAAACATTCAGTACTTC
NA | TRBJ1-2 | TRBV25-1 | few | CASSEFSDYGYTF | TGTGCCAGCAGTGAATTCTCCGACTATGGCTACACCTTC
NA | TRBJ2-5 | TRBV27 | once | CATQAGGTQYF | TGTGCCACCCAGGCCGGGGGGACCCAGTACTTC
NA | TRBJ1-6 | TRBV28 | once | CASTIDRLNSPLHF | TGTGCCAGCACCATAGACAGGCTGAATTCACCCCTCCACTTT
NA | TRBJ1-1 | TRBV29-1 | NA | CSVTGNTEAFF | TGCAGCGTTACAGGCAACACTGAAGCTTTCTTT
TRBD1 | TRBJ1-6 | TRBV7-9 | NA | CASSPDRGSNSPLHF | TGTGCCAGCAGCCCGGACAGGGGGTCGAATTCACCCCTCCACTTT
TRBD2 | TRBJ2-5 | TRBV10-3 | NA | CAISKLAGVQETQYF | TGTGCCATCAGCAAACTAGCGGGGGTGCAAGAGACCCAGTACTTC
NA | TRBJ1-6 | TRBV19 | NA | CASRARGSNSPLHF | TGTGCCAGTAGGGCCCGGGGGTCCAATTCACCCCTCCACTTT
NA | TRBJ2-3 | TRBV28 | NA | CASQQGHEPQYF | TGTGCCAGCCAACAGGGACATGAACCGCAGTATTTT
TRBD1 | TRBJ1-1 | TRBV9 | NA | CASSVGPGGTEAFF | TGTGCCAGCAGCGTAGGCCCAGGGGGGACTGAAGCTTTCTTT
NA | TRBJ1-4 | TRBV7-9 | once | CASSLGQLLSNEKLFF | TGTGCCAGCAGCTTAGGACAGCTACTATCTAATGAAAAACTGTTTTTT
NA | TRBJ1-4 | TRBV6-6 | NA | CASSNGGDGEKLFF | TGTGCCAGCAGTAATGGGGGCGATGGTGAAAAACTGTTTTTT
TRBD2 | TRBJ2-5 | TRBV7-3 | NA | CASSAAGGPQETQYF | TGTGCCAGCAGCGCGGCGGGGGGCCCACAAGAGACCCAGTACTTC
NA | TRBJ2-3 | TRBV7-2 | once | CASSLQGSRDTQYF | TGTGCCAGCAGCTTACAGGGTAGTCGTGATACGCAGTATTTT